These 3 T cell receptor beta chains were sequenced from one sample in a study of blood T cell repertoires in COVID-19. The repertoire was sequenced with immunoSEQ multiplex PCR; TCRdb's copy has only in-frame clones and lacks some. This table has about 300,000 clones, 85% to 90% appearing once. The sample comprised peripheral blood. The source of these receptors is a man between 65 and 79 years old with acute or convalescent COVID-19.

This clone was observed once. The rearrangement links TRBV18 to TRBJ2-3; D possibly corresponds to TRBD2 (5 bases). V was clipped by 2 bases and J by 1 base, with 10 bases between them. Germline values: CDR1 KGHSH, CDR2 LQKENI. There are 15 residues in the CDR3. The CDR3 is CASSPAGAGTDTQYF. CDR3 in DNA: TGTGCCAGCTCACCAGCGGGCGCGGGCACAGATACGCAGTATTTT.

This clone was observed a single time. The chain carries TRBV7-2 and TRBJ2-7, with TRBD2 matching 9 bases. The junction had 6 bases not matched to a gene; V was cut back by 1 base and J by 2 bases. From germline, CDR1 is SGHTA and CDR2 FQGNSA. This CDR3 contains 16 residues. The CDR3 sequence is CASSLDSGGLPYEQYF. CDR3 DNA: TGTGCCAGCAGCTTAGATAGCGGGGGATTACCCTACGAGCAGTACTTC.

The chain uses TRBV11-2 and TRBJ2-1; 10 nucleotides align to TRBD2. This CDR3 has 14 amino acids. V trimming: 5 bases; J trimming: 8 bases; junction bases outside the gene matches: 6. The germline gives CDR1 SGHAT, CDR2 FQNNGV. Here the CDR3 DNA reads TGTGCCAGCAGCCAGCGGGGGGGCCAACATGAGCAGTTCTTC. Protein: CASSQRGGQHEQFF. The whole variable domain, filled in from reference TRBV11-2 and TRBJ2-1, reads EAGVAQSPRYKIIEKRQSVAFWCNPISGHATLYWYQQILGQGPKLLIQFQNNGVVDDSQLPKDRFSAERLKGVDSTLKIQPAKLEDSAVYLCASSQRGGQHEQFFGPGTRLTVL.